Listed below are T cell receptor beta chains from one sample, sequenced in a study of T cells in localized non-small cell lung cancer. This table comes from immunoSEQ multiplex PCR, and its TCRdb copy is limited to in-frame clones, with some not included. The repertoire has about 6,000 clones, around two fifths of them found once; the top ten carry 7.5% to 10%. The sequencing used lung tumor tissue, collected before any cancer treatment. The receptors here all came from a woman aged 40-70 years with stage II squamous cell lung carcinoma. Each CDR3 is given with its conserved first and last residue. A D gene is named only where the DNA matches it firmly. Clone size is not always given. Where it is, it says once, few, many or a class for expanded clones.

clone_size,v_call,j_call,d_call,cdr3_nt,cdr3_aa
few,TRBV1,TRBJ1-5,NA,TGCGCCAGCAGCCAAGATAGGTGGCAGCCCCAGCATTTT,CASSQDRWQPQHF
medium-sized,TRBV6-8,TRBJ2-1,NA,TGTGCCAGCAGTTACTCGAGGGCAAACAATGAGCAGTTCTTC,CASSYSRANNEQFF
NA,TRBV30,TRBJ1-1,NA,TGTGCCCTCGGCAGGGCTTGGGAGGCTTTCTTT,CALGRAWEAFF
NA,TRBV19,TRBJ2-5,TRBD2,TGTGCCAGTAGTCCTGGGACTAGCGGGAGTGAGACCCAGTACTTC,CASSPGTSGSETQYF
NA,TRBV19,TRBJ1-4,TRBD1,TGTGCCAGTAGCCCCGGGACAGCTACAAATGAAAAACTGTTTTTT,CASSPGTATNEKLFF
few,TRBV6-8,TRBJ1-2,NA,TGTGCCAGCAGCCCGACAGCTATATTCAACTATGGCTACACCTTC,CASSPTAIFNYGYTF
NA,TRBV30,TRBJ1-3,NA,TGTGCCTGGAGTGAGACAGCCTCTGGAAACACCATATATTTT,CAWSETASGNTIYF
NA,TRBV29-1,TRBJ2-2,TRBD1,TGCAGCGTTGAGGGGGACAGGCCGAACACCGGGGAGCTGTTTTTT,CSVEGDRPNTGELFF
few,TRBV6-7,TRBJ1-1,NA,TGTGCCAGCACTCGCACTGGGAACACTGAAGCTTTCTTT,CASTRTGNTEAFF
medium-sized,TRBV9,TRBJ2-1,TRBD2,TGTGCCAGCAGCGAGTCCGGGACTAGAGGCTCCTACAATGAGCAGTTCTTC,CASSESGTRGSYNEQFF
NA,TRBV18,TRBJ2-1,TRBD2,TGTGCCAGCTCACCCCGCGGACTAGCGGGAGGGAAGGATGAGCAGTTCTTC,CASSPRGLAGGKDEQFF
few,TRBV30,TRBJ1-2,NA,TGTGCCTGGAGCGGTCTCAACTATGGCTACACCTTC,CAWSGLNYGYTF
NA,TRBV19,TRBJ1-2,NA,TGTGCCAGTAGCGCCCCGCAGGGCTGGCTCTATGGCTACACCTTC,CASSAPQGWLYGYTF
NA,TRBV28,TRBJ1-1,NA,TGTGCCAGCAGTTTATCCTTCTGGGAAGCTTTCTTT,CASSLSFWEAFF
NA,TRBV18,TRBJ2-7,TRBD1,TGTGCCAGCTCACCGGGGACAGGCTCCTACGAGCAGTACTTC,CASSPGTGSYEQYF
many,TRBV7-5,TRBJ1-2,NA,TGTGCCAGCAGCTTAGGGACAGGGGGCGCGATGAACTATGGCTACACCTTC,CASSLGTGGAMNYGYTF
NA,TRBV19,TRBJ1-1,TRBD1,TGTGCCAGTAGTATCGGGGGACAGGGGACTGAAGCTTTCTTT,CASSIGGQGTEAFF
NA,TRBV19,TRBJ2-3,NA,TGTGCCAGTAGTATAGGGGGGGTTAGCACAGATACGCAGTATTTT,CASSIGGVSTDTQYF